The 9 T cell receptor beta chains in this list originate from one sample, sequenced in a study of beta chain features in type 1 diabetes. Their antigens are not known. Study-wide results and limits: TCRB CDR3 length was moderately but significantly reduced in all four CD4+ subsets of Type 1 diabetes patients.

The entirety of the isolated RNA underwent reverse transcription, so expressed TCRB transcripts were sequenced. TCRdb's table, derived via immunoSEQ multiplex PCR, lists solely in-frame clones and lacks some. The repertoire includes 300,000 to 350,000 clones, approximately 15% of them detected once, and roughly 0.015% sits in the top ten. Sequencing used naive CD4+ T cells from blood. These receptors all stem from a woman between 18 and 29 years old with type 1 diabetes.

This chain uses TRBV28 with TRBJ2-2; 12 bases match TRBD2. V lost 2 bases and J lost 10; bases outside the gene matches: 11. The germline V gene has CDR1 MDHEN and CDR2 SYDVKM. The CDR3 length is 17 residues. CDR3 in DNA: TGTGCCAGCAGTTTACCCCCCCTAGCGGGAGGGCCCGAGGAGCTGTTTTTT. This sequence encodes CASSLPPLAGGPEELFF.

This clone was observed a handful of times. J is TRBJ2-1 and V is TRBV29-1; 11 nucleotides match TRBD2. This CDR3 comprises 17 residues. CDR1 is SQVTM and CDR2 is ANQGSEA in the germline V gene. The junction had 11 bases not matched to a gene; V was cut back by 6 bases and J by 1 base. For the CDR3, the DNA is TGCAGCGTCGCAGTGGGACTAGCGGTACAGTCCTACAATGAGCAGTTCTTC. It specifies CSVAVGLAVQSYNEQFF.

The rearrangement links TRBV28 to TRBJ2-3, with 7 bases matching TRBD2. V dropped 5 bases and J dropped 4; count of bases not matched to a gene: 12. Germline loops: CDR1 MDHEN, CDR2 SYDVKM. The CDR3 length is 16 residues. DNA for the CDR3: TGTGCCAGCAGTGACCCCCCTGGCGGGAGCTCAGATACGCAGTATTTT. This sequence encodes CASSDPPGGSSDTQYF.

This clone was seen a handful of times. This chain joins TRBV2 and TRBJ2-2; 7 nucleotides align to TRBD1. V lost 8 bases and J lost 1; bases outside the gene matches: 1. The CDR3 spans 13 residues. Germline CDR1 SNHLY, CDR2 FYNNEI. CDR3 DNA: TGTGCCAGCGGGACAGTGAACACCGGGGAGCTGTTTTTT. Its protein is CASGTVNTGELFF.

The sample holds a few counts of this clone. The chain carries TRBV4-3 and TRBJ2-7; 13 bases fit TRBD2. This CDR3 contains 15 residues. The germline V gene has CDR1 LGHNA and CDR2 YSLEER. As DNA, the CDR3 is TGCGCCAGCAGCCAGGGGCACGGACTAGCGGGAGTTTTGCACGTC. This gives the protein CASSQGHGLAGVLHV.

There are a few counts of this clone. The chain joins TRBV7-9 to TRBJ2-3; 12 positions agree with TRBD2. V shed 2 bases and J 3 bases; nucleotides not matched to a gene: 12. The CDR3 is 19 amino acids. CDR1 and CDR2 from the germline V gene are SEHNR and FQNEAQ (reference sequence). CDR3 in amino acids: CASSLPIPRLAGVTDTQYF. Here the CDR3 DNA reads TGTGCCAGCAGCTTACCTATACCGCGACTAGCGGGAGTGACAGATACGCAGTATTTT.

This clone has a handful of counts. The V and J genes are TRBV28 and TRBJ2-3; 9 bases map to TRBD1. CDR1 and CDR2 from the germline V gene are MDHEN and SYDVKM. Trimming cost V 5 bases and J 1 base; bases outside gene matches: 1. This CDR3 has 14 amino acids. The CDR3 protein is CASSTGGRTDTQYF. The CDR3 nucleotides read TGTGCCAGCAGTACAGGGGGCCGCACAGATACGCAGTATTTT.

This clone showed up just a few times. This chain links TRBV5-4 with TRBJ2-5; D possibly corresponds to TRBD1 (5 bases). Germline V gives CDR1 SGHNT, CDR2 YYREEE (reference sequence). Between the trimmed V and J ends, which lost 0 bases and 3 bases, there was a span of 9 bases. The CDR3 is made up of 14 amino acids. CDR3 sequence: CASSLGGVEETQYF. The CDR3 DNA is TGTGCCAGCAGCTTGGGGGGCGTTGAAGAGACCCAGTACTTC.

This clone was seen more than once but under ten times. This chain links TRBV7-3 with TRBJ1-2, with no clear D. Trimming took 2 bases from V and 13 from J, leaving 14 bases between them. Germline V gene lookup returns CDR1 SGHTA and CDR2 FQGTGA. The CDR3 contains 12 residues. CDR3 loop: CASSLYGSRATF. In DNA, the CDR3 is TGTGCCAGCAGCTTATATGGTTCGAGGGCCACCTTC.